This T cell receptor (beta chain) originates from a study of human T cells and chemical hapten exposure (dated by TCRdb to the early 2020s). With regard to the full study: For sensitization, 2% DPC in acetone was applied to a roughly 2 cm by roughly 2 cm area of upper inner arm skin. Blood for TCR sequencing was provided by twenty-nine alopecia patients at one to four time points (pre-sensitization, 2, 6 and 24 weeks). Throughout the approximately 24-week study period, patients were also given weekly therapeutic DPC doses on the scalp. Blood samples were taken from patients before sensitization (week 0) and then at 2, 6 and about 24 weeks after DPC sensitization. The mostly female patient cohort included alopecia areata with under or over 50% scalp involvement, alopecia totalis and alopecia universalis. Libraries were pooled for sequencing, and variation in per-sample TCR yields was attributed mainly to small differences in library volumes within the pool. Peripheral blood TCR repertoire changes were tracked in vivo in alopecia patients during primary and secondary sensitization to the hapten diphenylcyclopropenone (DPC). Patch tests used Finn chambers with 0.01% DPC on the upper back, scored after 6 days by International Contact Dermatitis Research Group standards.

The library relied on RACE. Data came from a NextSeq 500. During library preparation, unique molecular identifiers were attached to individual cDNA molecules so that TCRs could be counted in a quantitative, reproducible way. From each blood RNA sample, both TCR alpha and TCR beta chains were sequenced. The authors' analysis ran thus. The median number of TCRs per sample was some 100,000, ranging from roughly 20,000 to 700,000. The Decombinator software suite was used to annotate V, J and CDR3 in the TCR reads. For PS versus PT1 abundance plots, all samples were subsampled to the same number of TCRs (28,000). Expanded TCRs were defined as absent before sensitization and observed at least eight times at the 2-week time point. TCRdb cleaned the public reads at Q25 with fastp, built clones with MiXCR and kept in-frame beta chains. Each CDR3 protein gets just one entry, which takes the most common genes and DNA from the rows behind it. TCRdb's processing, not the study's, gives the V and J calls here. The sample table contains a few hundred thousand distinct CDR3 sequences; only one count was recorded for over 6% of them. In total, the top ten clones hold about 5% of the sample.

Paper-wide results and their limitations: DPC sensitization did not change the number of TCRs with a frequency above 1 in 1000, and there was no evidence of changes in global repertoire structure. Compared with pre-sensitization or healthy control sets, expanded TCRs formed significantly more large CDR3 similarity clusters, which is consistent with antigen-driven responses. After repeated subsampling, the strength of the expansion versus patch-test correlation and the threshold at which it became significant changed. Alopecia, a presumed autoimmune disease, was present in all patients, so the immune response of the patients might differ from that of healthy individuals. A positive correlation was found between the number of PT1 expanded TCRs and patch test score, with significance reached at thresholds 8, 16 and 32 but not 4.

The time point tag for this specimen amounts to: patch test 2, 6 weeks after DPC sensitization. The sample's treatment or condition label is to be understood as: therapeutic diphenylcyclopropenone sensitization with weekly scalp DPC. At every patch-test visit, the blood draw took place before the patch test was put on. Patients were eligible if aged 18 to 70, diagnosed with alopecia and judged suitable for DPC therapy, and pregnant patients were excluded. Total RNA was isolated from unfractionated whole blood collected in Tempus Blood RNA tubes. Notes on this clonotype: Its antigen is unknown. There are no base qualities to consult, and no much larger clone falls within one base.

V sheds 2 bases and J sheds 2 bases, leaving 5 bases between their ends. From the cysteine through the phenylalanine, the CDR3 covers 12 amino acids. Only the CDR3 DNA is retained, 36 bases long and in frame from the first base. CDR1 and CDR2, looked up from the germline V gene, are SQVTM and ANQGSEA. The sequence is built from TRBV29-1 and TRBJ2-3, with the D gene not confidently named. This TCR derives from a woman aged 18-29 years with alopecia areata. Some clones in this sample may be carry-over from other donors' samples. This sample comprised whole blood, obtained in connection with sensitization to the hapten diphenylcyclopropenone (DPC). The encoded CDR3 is CSVEKLTDTQYF. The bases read TGCAGCGTTGAAAAACTCACAGATACGCAGTATTTT.